The rows below give T cell receptor beta chains drawn from one sample of a study of neoadjuvant anti-PD-1 for oral cavity cancer. Sequencing was performed with immunoSEQ multiplex PCR; in TCRdb, only in-frame clones are kept and a portion is missing. Of tens of thousands of clones listed, 80% to 90% are singletons. Specimen: PBMCs, collected before nivolumab (anti-PD-1) treatment. Source of these receptors: a person between 40 and 79 years old with oral cavity squamous cell carcinoma. The conserved cysteine and the conserved F or W are not part of the CDR3 here.

j_call	v_call	cdr3_aa
TRBJ2-7	TRBV19	ASSRDRTYEQY
TRBJ2-7	TRBV19	ASSSDRAGEQY
TRBJ2-1	TRBV11-2	ASRSGLAGVEEQF
TRBJ2-7	TRBV5-1	ASTPGTSSYEQY
TRBJ1-1	TRBV6-5	ASTLTGRTEAF
TRBJ2-7	TRBV28	ASSLLYKREAHYEQY
TRBJ2-2	TRBV10-3	AISQDRAGELF
TRBJ1-1	TRBV20-1	SASFFTEAF
TRBJ2-7	TRBV4-2	ASSQSFVEGSSYEQY
TRBJ2-5	TRBV15	ATSRGPRGEETQY
TRBJ1-5	TRBV7-9	ASSLTGDQPQH
TRBJ1-1	TRBV14	ASSFGPGTEAF
TRBJ2-1	TRBV4-1	ASSQEGLAGGPRGEQF
TRBJ2-7	TRBV9	ASSKGWDYEQY
TRBJ2-1	TRBV5-1	ASSLDGGDLSYNEQF
TRBJ2-4	TRBV5-1	ASSTGTSGSVDIQY
TRBJ2-2	TRBV7-9	ASSQGLAYTGELF
TRBJ2-5	TRBV5-1	ASTGLAGVETQY
TRBJ2-7	TRBV19	ASSTTTGTGRFYEQY
TRBJ2-6	TRBV2	ASSERGAGANVLT
TRBJ2-2	TRBV5-1	ASSFKGGNTGELF
TRBJ2-3	TRBV5-1	ASRLDSTDTQY
TRBJ2-7	TRBV5-1	ASSQRQDTNSYEQY
TRBJ1-4	TRBV4-1	ASSQPSRSTNEKLF
TRBJ2-5	TRBV5-1	ASSLWETQY
TRBJ2-7	TRBV6-5	ASSYSRTTYEQY
TRBJ2-1	TRBV9	ASSVGGGGPGYNEQF
TRBJ1-2	TRBV27	ASSFRGINYGYT
TRBJ2-7	TRBV5-8	ASSWLATTYEQY
TRBJ2-7	TRBV7-8	ASSLRRDRGEQY
TRBJ1-4	TRBV13	ASSYGTASANEKLF
TRBJ2-1	TRBV5-1	ASSLEGENYNEQF
TRBJ2-7	TRBV29-1	SVALTASGEQY
TRBJ1-2	TRBV7-8	ASSPGRFNYGYT